The T cell receptor beta chain under discussion was sequenced for a study of cytomegalovirus exposure and HLA in healthy donors. Details on this clone: Its antigen is as yet unknown.

General study results and limits: Donor immune exposure was known only as CMV serostatus. Across HLA loci, a later analysis found differing TCR association rates, with DRB1 most and HLA-C fewest. A few chains tied to CMV proved CMV antigen-specific in vitro.

Trimming pared 0 bases from V and 10 bases from J, leaving 14 bases between. The length of the CDR3 is 14 residues. The germline CDR1 and CDR2 sequences are SGDLS and YYNGEE. PCR involved 60 Vbeta and 13 Jbeta primers. Clones were sequenced by immunoSEQ multiplex PCR, and TCRdb holds only the in-frame ones, with some missing. The sample records about 190,000 clones, 70% to 80% being singletons. The chain carries TRBV9 and TRBJ2-1, with D uncertain. Sequencing used PBMCs. This TCR was sampled from a woman in her thirties in good health and CMV-seropositive. This CDR3 is CASSVVVPAGEQFF. The DNA for the CDR3 is TGTGCCAGCAGCGTAGTTGTCCCCGCAGGCGAGCAGTTCTTC.